This TCR beta chain was sequenced during a study of T-cell reconstitution after alpha-beta-depleted transplantation in children (dated by TCRdb to the mid-2010s). Study-level background: Using TCR repertoire profiling, the study followed T-cell immune reconstitution in a quantitative way in children after TCRalphabeta/CD19-depleted allogeneic hematopoietic cell transplantation.

The library was built by means of PCR. Data came from an Illumina HiSeq 2500. To normalize quantification of the TCRbeta repertoire, the TCR libraries were built with molecular barcoding that relied on unique molecular identifiers. TCRdb took the public reads, trimmed them with fastp at Q25, ran MiXCR for clone calling and kept in-frame beta chains. Each entry merges the rows of one CDR3 protein and shows their most common DNA and genes. This sample comprises about 580,000 distinct CDR3 sequences, 20% to 25% of them detected only once. The ten most abundant clones make up 13% to 15% of the sample. This specimen's treatment or condition label, interpreted: allogeneic hematopoietic cell transplantation with graft depleted of TCRalphabeta T cells and CD19 B cells. Transplant recipients were children who received TCRalphabeta/CD19-depleted allogeneic hematopoietic cell grafts. General findings and caveats noted by the study authors: In some patients, the high TCRbeta diversity seen at day 60 was put down to recipient T cells and intrathymic progenitors that had survived conditioning. Hyperexpanded clone frequencies declined over subsequent months; after one year, T-cell counts and TCRbeta diversity were mostly attributed to newly produced T cells. About two months after transplant, the apparently early recovery of alphabetaT-cell counts reportedly depended on just several hundred clones that had expanded rapidly and came from non-depleted graft cells.

Including cysteine and phenylalanine, the CDR3 has 14 amino acids. The sequence is cut down to CDR3 DNA, 42 bases in frame from base 1. As encoded in the germline V gene (reference sequence), CDR1 is DFQATT while CDR2 is SNEGSKA. The trim is 0 bases for V and 0 bases for J, with a gap of 7 bases between the germline ends. This clonotype appeared once. Its cognate antigen has yet to be identified. No qualities accompany the bases; no much larger clone lies one base away. Weak support is all one read offers. The chain links TRBV20-1 with TRBJ2-3; a tentative D call is TRBD2 (6 bases match). The clonotype originates from a boy under two years old who had a stem cell transplant for acute myeloid leukemia, so the T cells may come from the graft donor. The specimen comprised PBMCs, mostly from graft donor cells, sampled 360 days after TCRalphabeta/CD19-depleted stem cell transplant. The CDR3 protein sequence reads: CSARERGSTDTQYF. The nucleotide sequence is given as TGCAGTGCTAGAGAGCGGGGCAGCACAGATACGCAGTATTTT.